The rows below give T cell receptor beta chains drawn from one sample of a study of identical twins. From the 5' RACE reads, TCRdb called clonotypes with MiXCR, one entry per CDR3 protein. This repertoire shows 400,000 to 650,000 distinct CDR3 sequences, about 20% found once; its top ten account for approximately 0.95%. The same data also went into a second study, on T cells expressing NK-cell markers.

The sequenced sample consisted of CD4+ T cells sorted from blood. These receptors all come from a woman aged 18-29 years in good health. CDR3s include the opening cysteine and the closing phenylalanine or tryptophan.

V,CDR3
TRBV29-1,CSVGWGAGNTIYF
TRBV10-2,CASSESMGRSYGYTF
TRBV7-2,CASSKLVNYGYTF
TRBV10-2,CASRFRLAGDEQFF
TRBV19,CASSMRGTYEQYF
TRBV20-1,CSANWGNYGYTF
TRBV6-1,CASSRGAGTDTQYF
TRBV5-1,CASSFGLAGNEQFF
TRBV27,CASSSRSTGETQYF
TRBV5-5,CASSLGFTQETQYF
TRBV6-2/TRBV6-3,CASSPSSTSGVPGYNEQFF
TRBV20-1,CSARVARGVETQYF
TRBV27,CASSYGDSRTNYGYTF
TRBV18,CASSPGGSDIQYF